This T cell receptor (beta chain) derives from a study of CD8 T cells in ankylosing spondylitis. TCRdb reprocessed the 5' RACE reads with MiXCR, giving one entry per CDR3 protein. The sample shows about 390,000 distinct CDR3 sequences, approximately 20% of them seen only once. In regard to this clonotype: What it binds is not known.

The germline CDR1 and CDR2 sequences are MGHRA and YSYEKL. Trimming took off 3 bases at V and 2 bases at J, with 11 bases between the two ends. The CDR3 is made up of 15 amino acids. The study's findings and limits: Ankylosing spondylitis blood seemed to carry a telltale TCR beta motif made of under ten highly homologous variants.

The sample was blood, either unsorted or a sorted T cell fraction (not recorded which). The chain combines TRBV4-1 with TRBJ2-1, with a weak D call TRBD2 (5 bases). The clonotype was recovered from a male donor with ankylosing spondylitis. As DNA, the CDR3 is TGCGCCAGCAGCCACAGAAGGGAGACCTACAATGAGCAGTTCTTC. Its protein is CASSHRRETYNEQFF.